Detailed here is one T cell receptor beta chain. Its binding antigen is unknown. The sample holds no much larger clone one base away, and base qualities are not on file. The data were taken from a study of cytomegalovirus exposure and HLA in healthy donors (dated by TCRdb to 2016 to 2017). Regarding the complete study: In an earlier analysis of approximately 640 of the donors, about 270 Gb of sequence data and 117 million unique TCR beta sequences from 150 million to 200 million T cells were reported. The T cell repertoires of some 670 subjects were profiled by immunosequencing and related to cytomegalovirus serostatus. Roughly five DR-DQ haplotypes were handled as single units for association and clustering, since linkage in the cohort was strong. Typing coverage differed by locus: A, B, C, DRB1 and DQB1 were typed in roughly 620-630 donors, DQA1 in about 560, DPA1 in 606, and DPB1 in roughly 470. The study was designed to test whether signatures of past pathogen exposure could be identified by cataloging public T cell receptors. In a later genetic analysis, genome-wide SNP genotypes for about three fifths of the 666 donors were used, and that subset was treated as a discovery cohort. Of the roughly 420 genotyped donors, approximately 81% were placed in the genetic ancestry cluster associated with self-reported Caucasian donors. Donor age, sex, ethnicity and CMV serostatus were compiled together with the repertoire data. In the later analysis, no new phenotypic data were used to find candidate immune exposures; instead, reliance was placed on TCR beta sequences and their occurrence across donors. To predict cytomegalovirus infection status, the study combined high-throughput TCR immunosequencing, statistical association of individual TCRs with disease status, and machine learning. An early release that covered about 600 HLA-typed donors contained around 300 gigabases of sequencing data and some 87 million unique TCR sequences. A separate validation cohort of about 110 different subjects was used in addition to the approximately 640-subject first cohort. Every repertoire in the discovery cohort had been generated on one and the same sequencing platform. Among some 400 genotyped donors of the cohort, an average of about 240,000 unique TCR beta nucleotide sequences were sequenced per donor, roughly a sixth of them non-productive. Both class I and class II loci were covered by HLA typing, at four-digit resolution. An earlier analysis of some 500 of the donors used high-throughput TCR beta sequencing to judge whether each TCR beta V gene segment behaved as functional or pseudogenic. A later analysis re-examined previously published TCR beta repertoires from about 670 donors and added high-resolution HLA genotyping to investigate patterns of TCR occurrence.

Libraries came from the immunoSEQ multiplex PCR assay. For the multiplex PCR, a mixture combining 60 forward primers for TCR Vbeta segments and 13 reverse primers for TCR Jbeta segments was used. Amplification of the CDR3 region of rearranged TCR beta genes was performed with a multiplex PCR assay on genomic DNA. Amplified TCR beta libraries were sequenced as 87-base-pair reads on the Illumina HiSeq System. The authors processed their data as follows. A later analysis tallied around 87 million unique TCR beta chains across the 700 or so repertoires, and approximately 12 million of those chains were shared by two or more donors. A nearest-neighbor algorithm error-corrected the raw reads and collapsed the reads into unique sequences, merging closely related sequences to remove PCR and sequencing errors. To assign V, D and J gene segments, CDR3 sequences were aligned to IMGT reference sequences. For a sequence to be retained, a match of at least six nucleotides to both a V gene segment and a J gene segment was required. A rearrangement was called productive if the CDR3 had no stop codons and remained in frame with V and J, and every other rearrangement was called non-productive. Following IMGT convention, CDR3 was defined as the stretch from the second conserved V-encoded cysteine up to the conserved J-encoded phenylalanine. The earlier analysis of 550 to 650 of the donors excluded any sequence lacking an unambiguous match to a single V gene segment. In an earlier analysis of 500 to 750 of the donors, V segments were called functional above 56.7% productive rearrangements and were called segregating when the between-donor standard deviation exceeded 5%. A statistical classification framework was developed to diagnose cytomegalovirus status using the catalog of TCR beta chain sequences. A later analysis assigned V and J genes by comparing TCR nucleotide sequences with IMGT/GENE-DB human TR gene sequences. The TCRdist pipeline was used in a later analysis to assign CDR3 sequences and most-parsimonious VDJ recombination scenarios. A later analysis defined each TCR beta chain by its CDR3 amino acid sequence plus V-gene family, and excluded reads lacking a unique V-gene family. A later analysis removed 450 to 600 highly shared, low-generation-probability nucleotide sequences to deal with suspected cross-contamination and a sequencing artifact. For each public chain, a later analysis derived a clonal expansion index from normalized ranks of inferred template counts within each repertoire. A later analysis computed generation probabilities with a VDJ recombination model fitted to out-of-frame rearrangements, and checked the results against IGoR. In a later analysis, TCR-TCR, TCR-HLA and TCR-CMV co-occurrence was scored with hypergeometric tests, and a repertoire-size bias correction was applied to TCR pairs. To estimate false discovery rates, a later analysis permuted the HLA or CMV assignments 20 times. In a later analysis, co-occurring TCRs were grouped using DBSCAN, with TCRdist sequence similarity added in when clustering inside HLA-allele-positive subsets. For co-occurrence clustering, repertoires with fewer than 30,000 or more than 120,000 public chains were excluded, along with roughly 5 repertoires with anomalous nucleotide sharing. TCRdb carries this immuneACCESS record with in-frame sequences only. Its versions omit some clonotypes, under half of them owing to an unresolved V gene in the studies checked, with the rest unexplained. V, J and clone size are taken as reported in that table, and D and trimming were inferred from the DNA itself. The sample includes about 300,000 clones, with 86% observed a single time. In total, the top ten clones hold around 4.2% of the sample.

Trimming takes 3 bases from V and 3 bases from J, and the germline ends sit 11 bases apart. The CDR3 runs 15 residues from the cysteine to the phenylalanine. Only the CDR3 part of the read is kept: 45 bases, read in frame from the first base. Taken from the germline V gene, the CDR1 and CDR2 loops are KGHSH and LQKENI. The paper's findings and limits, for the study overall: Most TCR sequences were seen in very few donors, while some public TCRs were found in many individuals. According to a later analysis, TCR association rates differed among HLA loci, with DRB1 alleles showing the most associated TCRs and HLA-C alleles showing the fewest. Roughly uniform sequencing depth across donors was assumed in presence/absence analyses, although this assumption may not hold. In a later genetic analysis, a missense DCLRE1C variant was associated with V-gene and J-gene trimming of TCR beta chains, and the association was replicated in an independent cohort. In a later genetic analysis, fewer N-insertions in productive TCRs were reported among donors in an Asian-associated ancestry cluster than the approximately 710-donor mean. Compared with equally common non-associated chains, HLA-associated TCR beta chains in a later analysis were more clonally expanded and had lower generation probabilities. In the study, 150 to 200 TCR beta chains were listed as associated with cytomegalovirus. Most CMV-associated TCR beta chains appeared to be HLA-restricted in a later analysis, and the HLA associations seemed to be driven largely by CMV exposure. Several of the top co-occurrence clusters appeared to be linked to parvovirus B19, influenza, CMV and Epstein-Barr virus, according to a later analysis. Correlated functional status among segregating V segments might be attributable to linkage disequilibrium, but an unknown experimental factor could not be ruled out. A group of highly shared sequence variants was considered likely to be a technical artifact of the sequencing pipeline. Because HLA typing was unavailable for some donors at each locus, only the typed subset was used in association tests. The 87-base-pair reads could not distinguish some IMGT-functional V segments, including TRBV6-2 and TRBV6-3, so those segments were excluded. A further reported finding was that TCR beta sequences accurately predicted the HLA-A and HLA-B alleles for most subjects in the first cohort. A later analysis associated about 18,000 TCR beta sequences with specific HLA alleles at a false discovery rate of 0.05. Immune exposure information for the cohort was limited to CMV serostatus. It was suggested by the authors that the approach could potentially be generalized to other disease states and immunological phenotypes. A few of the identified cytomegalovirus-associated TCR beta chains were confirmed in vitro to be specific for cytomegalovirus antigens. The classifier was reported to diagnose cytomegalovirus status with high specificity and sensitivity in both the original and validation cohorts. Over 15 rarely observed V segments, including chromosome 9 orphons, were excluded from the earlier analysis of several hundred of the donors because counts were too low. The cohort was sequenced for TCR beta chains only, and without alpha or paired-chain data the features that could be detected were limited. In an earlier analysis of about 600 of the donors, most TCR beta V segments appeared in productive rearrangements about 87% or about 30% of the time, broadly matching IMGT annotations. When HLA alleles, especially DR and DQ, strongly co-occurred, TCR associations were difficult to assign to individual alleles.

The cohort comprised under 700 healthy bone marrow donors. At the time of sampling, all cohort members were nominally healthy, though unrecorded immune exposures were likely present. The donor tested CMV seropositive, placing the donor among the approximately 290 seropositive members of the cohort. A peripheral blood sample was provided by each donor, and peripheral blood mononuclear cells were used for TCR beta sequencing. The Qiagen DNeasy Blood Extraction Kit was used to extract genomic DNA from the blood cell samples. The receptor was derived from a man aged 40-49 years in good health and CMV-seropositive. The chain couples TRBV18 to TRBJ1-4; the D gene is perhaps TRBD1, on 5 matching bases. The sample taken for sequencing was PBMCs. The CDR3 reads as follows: CASSPQGQANEKLFF. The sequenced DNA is TGTGCCAGCTCACCCCAGGGTCAAGCTAATGAAAAACTGTTTTTT.